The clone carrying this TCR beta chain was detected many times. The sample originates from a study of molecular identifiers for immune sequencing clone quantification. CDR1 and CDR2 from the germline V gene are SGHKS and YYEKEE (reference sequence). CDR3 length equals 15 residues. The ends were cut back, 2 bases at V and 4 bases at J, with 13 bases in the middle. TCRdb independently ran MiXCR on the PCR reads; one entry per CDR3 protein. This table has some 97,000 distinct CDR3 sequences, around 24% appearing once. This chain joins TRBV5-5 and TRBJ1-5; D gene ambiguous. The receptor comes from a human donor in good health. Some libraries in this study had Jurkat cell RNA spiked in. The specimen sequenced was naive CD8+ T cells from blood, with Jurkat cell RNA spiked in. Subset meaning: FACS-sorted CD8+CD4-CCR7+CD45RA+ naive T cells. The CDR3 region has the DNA TGTGCCAGCAGCTTCTACAGTAGTCCAAATCAGCCCCAGCATTTT. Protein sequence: CASSFYSSPNQPQHF. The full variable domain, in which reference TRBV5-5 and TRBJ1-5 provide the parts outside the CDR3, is DAGVTQSPTHLIKTRGQQVTLRCSPISGHKSVSWYQQVLGQGPQFIFQYYEKEERGRGNFPDRFSARQFPNYSSELNVNALLLGDSALYLCASSFYSSPNQPQHFGDGTRLSIL.